This TCR beta chain emerged from a study of response to subunit inactivated influenza vaccine. Notes on the study in general: With each seasonal influenza vaccination, the authors suggested, few new T cells are recruited.

TCRdb re-derived calls from the RT-PCR reads in MiXCR, one entry per CDR3 protein. This sample yields around 320,000 distinct CDR3 sequences, of which 20% to 25% are seen a single time; 10% belongs to the top ten. Notes on this clonotype: Its matching antigen is unknown.

Germline lookup yields CDR1 SQVTM and CDR2 ANQGSEA. Trimming cost V 4 bases and J 4 bases; bases outside gene matches: 4. The CDR3 spans 12 residues. V usage is TRBV29-1 and J usage is TRBJ2-7, with 7 positions matching TRBD1. The clonotype comes from a man aged 50 to 75 who received an inactivated influenza vaccine. Sequencing used PBMCs from blood, obtained less than 22 months after vaccination. CDR3: CSVATRGYEQYF. The DNA of the CDR3 is TGCAGCGTTGCCACCAGGGGGTACGAGCAGTACTTC.